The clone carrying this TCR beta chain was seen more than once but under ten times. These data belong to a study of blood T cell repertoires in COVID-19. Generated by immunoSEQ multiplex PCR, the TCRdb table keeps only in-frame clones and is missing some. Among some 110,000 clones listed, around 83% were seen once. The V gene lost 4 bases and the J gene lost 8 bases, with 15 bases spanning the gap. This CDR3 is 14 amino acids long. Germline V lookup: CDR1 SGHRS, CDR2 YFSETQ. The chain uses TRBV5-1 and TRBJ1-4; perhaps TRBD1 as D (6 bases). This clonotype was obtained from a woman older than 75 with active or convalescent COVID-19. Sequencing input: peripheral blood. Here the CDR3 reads CASSLGGSGEKLFF. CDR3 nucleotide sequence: TGCGCCAGCAGCCTAGGGGGTTCTGGAGAAAAACTGTTTTTT.